This TCR beta chain was profiled in a study of blood T cell repertoires in COVID-19. The overall study: The analysed material was cDNA or gDNA that came from T cells, B-cell-depleted T cells, or PBMCs.

All enrollees were roughly 18 to 95 years old and from roughly 26 US areas. Cohorts were determined from participant-reported clinical history. Only in-frame clones appear in the TCRdb table, and some are missing; sequencing was by immunoSEQ multiplex PCR. The profile shows a few hundred thousand clones, around 93% of them singletons. This CDR3 spans 15 amino acids. After removal of 5 bases from V and 5 bases from J, the junction contained 6 bases not matched to a gene. Germline values: CDR1 LNHDA, CDR2 SQIVND (reference sequence). This clone was detected a few times. The sequence came from a human donor in a cohort exposed to, infected with or recovered from COVID-19 (not recorded which). The donor label of this sample is uncertain. The chain joins TRBV19 to TRBJ2-2, with 9 bases lining up with TRBD1. Input material: PBMCs or T cells enriched from blood (not recorded which). The CDR3 loop is CASSEQGARTGELFF. CDR3 DNA: TGTGCCAGTAGTGAACAGGGGGCTCGGACCGGGGAGCTGTTTTTT. Full variable domain (missing parts from reference TRBV19 and TRBJ2-2): DGGITQSPKYLFRKEGQNVTLSCEQNLNHDAMYWYRQDPGQGLRLIYYSQIVNDFQKGDIAEGYSVSREKKESFPLTVTSAQKNPTAFYLCASSEQGARTGELFFGEGSRLTVL.